The 4 T cell receptor beta chains given below trace back to one sample, sequenced in a study of T cells after yellow fever vaccination. One entry per CDR3 protein results from TCRdb running MiXCR on the 5' RACE reads. This sample yields 300,000 to 350,000 distinct CDR3 sequences, of which approximately 4.5% are seen a single time; 15% to 20% belongs to the top ten. Sequences were derived from PBMCs, sampled 15 days after the yellow fever booster vaccination. These receptors were taken from a man between 18 and 35 years old who received the YFV17D yellow fever vaccine.

This clonotype was counted ten times or more. The chain uses TRBV7-9 and TRBJ2-5; no firm D call. CDR3 length equals 11 residues. Germline assignment: CDR1 SEHNR and CDR2 FQNEAQ (reference sequence). V was trimmed by 2 bases and J by 5 bases, leaving 3 bases between them. The CDR3 DNA follows: TGTGCCAGCAGCTTACCGGAGACCCAGTACTTC. Translation gives CASSLPETQYF. The complete variable domain, with remaining parts taken from reference TRBV7-9 and TRBJ2-5, reads DTGVSQNPRHKITKRGQNVTFRCDPISEHNRLYWYRQTLGQGPEFLTYFQNEAQLEKSRLLSDRFSAERPKGSFSTLEIQRTEQGDSAMYLCASSLPETQYFGPGTRLLVL.

This clonotype was found a few times. The V call is TRBV10-3, the J call TRBJ2-1; 8 bases are shared with TRBD2. The J segment lost 8 bases and the V segment lost 7 bases, leaving 13 bases of the junction unmatched. Germline V gene lookup returns CDR1 ENHRY and CDR2 SYGVKD. The CDR3 contains 15 residues. CDR3 sequence: CAITGGEPGDHEQFF. In nucleotides, the CDR3 is TGTGCCATCACCGGGGGGGAGCCCGGCGATCATGAGCAGTTCTTC.

This clonotype was seen more than once but under ten times. The rearrangement uses TRBV28 and TRBJ2-1; D not certain. Deletions cut 6 bases from V and 6 bases from J, with 15 bases between. This CDR3 spans 14 amino acids. Germline assignment: CDR1 MDHEN and CDR2 SYDVKM. The CDR3 here is CASSVGSQGNEQFF. CDR3 in DNA: TGTGCCAGCAGCGTAGGGTCCCAAGGCAATGAGCAGTTCTTC. Using reference TRBV28 and TRBJ2-1 for the parts outside the CDR3, the full variable domain is DVKVTQSSRYLVKRTGEKVFLECVQDMDHENMFWYRQDPGLGLRLIYFSYDVKMKEKGDIPEGYSVSREKKERFSLILESASTNQTSMYLCASSVGSQGNEQFFGPGTRLTVL.

The gene calls are TRBV19 and TRBJ2-5; the D is unclear. The CDR3 totals 15 residues. The V end lost 3 bases, the J end lost 1 base, and 12 bases lay between the germline ends. Germline V gene sequence: CDR1 LNHDA, CDR2 SQIVND (reference sequence). The CDR3 DNA reads as TGTGCCAGTAGTATTTTGGGCAGCAGCCAAGAGACCCAGTACTTC. It yields the protein CASSILGSSQETQYF.